Included here is one T cell receptor beta chain sequence, with context. The CDR3 has 15 amino acids. Between the trimmed V and J ends, which lost 3 bases and 2 bases, there was a span of 11 bases. The germline V gene encodes CDR1 MDHEN and CDR2 SYDVKM. This entry comes from a study of blood T cell repertoires in COVID-19. Across the whole study: The study drew acute and convalescent COVID-19 samples from the United States, Italy and Spain. In each case, the material was cDNA or gDNA derived from T cells, B-cell-depleted T cells, or PBMCs.

Authors' analysis steps: Reference gene primers were amplified, and this amplification served to estimate nucleated cell counts. The method was immunoSEQ multiplex PCR; TCRdb's version includes in-frame clones alone and lacks a portion of them. V, J and clone size were drawn from that table, and D and trimming were deduced from the DNA. Here the sample spans roughly 73,000 clones, roughly 87% being singletons. The sequencing input was peripheral blood. This TCR came from a woman aged 80 or older with active or convalescent COVID-19. The rearrangement links TRBV28 to TRBJ1-3; a possible D gene is TRBD1 (5 bases). CDR3 in amino acids: CASSLPQTAGNTIYF. CDR3 DNA sequence: TGTGCCAGCAGTTTGCCCCAGACAGCTGGAAACACCATATATTTT.